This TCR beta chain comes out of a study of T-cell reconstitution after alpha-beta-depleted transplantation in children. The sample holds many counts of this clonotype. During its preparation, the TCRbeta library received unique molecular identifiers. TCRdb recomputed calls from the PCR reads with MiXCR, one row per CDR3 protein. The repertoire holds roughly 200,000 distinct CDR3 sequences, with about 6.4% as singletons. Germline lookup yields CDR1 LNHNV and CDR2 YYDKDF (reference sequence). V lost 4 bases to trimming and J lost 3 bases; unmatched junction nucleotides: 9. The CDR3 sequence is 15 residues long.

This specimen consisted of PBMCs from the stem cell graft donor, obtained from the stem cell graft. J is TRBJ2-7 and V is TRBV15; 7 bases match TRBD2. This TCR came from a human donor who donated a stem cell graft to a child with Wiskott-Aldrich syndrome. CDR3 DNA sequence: TGTGCCACCAGCACTCCCGGGGCGGGAGTCTACGAGCAGTACTTC. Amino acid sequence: CATSTPGAGVYEQYF.